This entry lists 5 T cell receptor beta chains sequenced from one sample in a study of PD-L1 blockade in urothelial cancer. Method: immunoSEQ multiplex PCR; TCRdb's copy keeps in-frame clones and lacks some. The sample carries about 70,000 clones, roughly 80% recorded once. The material sequenced was PBMCs, taken around atezolizumab (anti-PD-L1) treatment. These TCRs come from a man aged 65 to 79 with urothelial cancer.

The gene calls are TRBV11-2 and TRBJ2-7; maybe TRBD2 (6 bases). Germline V lookup: CDR1 SGHAT, CDR2 FQNNGV. V was shortened by 5 bases and J by 2 bases, with 19 bases between the two germline ends. The length of the CDR3 is 16 residues. CDR3 in amino acids: CASSPPSGLGPYEQYF. For the CDR3, the DNA is TGTGCCAGCAGCCCACCTTCGGGACTGGGACCCTACGAGCAGTACTTC.

DNA of the CDR3: TGTGCCAGCAGTGGGGGACAGGGCAACTATGGCTACACCTTC. This translates into CASSGGQGNYGYTF. This rearrangement joins TRBV6-6 to TRBJ1-2, with 9 bases fitting TRBD1. Germline loops: CDR1 MNHNY, CDR2 SVGAGI (reference sequence). With V trimmed by 5 bases and J by 2 bases, 3 bases remained unmatched. CDR3 length: 14 residues.

The chain employs TRBV2 and TRBJ2-7, with 8 bases matching TRBD1. Germline CDR1 SNHLY, CDR2 FYNNEI. The trim removed 7 bases at V and 4 bases at J, leaving 6 bases unmatched. The CDR3 spans 13 residues. The CDR3 spells CASTPDREYEQYF. Here the CDR3 DNA reads TGTGCCAGCACCCCGGACAGGGAGTACGAGCAGTACTTC.

In DNA form, the CDR3 reads TGCGCCAGCAGTCACGATCGGACAGTAAGAACCCAGTACTTC. Its translation: CASSHDRTVRTQYF. The chain carries TRBV10-2 and TRBJ2-7; D may be TRBD1 (6 bases). The ends were cut back, 5 bases at V and 10 bases at J, with 21 bases in the middle. The CDR3 sequence is 14 residues long. Germline V lookup: CDR1 WSHSY, CDR2 SAAADI.

The rearrangement links TRBV5-1 to TRBJ2-1; 8 bases fit TRBD2. Germline values: CDR1 SGHRS, CDR2 YFSETQ. Unmatched junction bases numbered 8, after V lost 0 bases and J lost 9 bases. The CDR3 is made up of 15 amino acids. The CDR3 sequence is CASSLDGRREVEQFF. The DNA of the CDR3 is TGCGCCAGCAGCTTGGACGGGAGGCGGGAGGTTGAGCAGTTCTTC.